One sample yielded the 13 T cell receptor beta chains listed below, sequenced in a study of cytomegalovirus exposure and HLA in healthy donors. PCR was performed using 60 Vbeta and 13 Jbeta primers. Data came from immunoSEQ multiplex PCR; TCRdb stores just in-frame clones and leaves some out. In total, the table holds 200,000 to 250,000 clones. What was sequenced was PBMCs. These receptors were collected from a girl aged 2 to 10 in good health and CMV-seropositive.

V gene TRBV27 combines with J gene TRBJ1-1, with TRBD1 matching 9 bases. The junction had 14 bases not matched to a gene; V was cut back by 5 bases and J by 1 base. Germline CDR1 reads MNHEY; CDR2 reads SMNVEV (reference sequence). The CDR3 length is 18 residues. CDR3 loop: CASSRDYSLQGANTEAFF. The CDR3 DNA reads TGTGCCAGCAGTCGGGACTATAGCCTACAGGGGGCGAACACTGAAGCTTTCTTT.

The chain has TRBV13 and TRBJ2-3; 12 positions agree with TRBD2. Germline V gene lookup returns CDR1 PRHDT and CDR2 FYEKMQ (reference sequence). This CDR3 spans 15 amino acids. The V segment lost 8 bases and the J segment 3 bases; nucleotides outside the gene matches: 6. The CDR3 DNA sequence: TGTGCCAGCGGCCTAGCGGGAGGGCCGACAGATACGCAGTATTTT. As protein: CASGLAGGPTDTQYF.

The chain employs TRBV4-1 and TRBJ1-1; D ambiguous. With 1 base removed from V and 5 bases from J, the gap between germline ends came to 14 bases. Germline V lookup: CDR1 MGHRA, CDR2 YSYEKL. The CDR3 consists of 15 residues. This chain's CDR3 is CASSQADGELTEAFF. CDR3 coding DNA: TGCGCCAGCAGCCAAGCCGACGGGGAGCTGACTGAAGCTTTCTTT.

The genes are TRBV18 and TRBJ1-5; D call uncertain. The CDR3 contains 14 residues. The V end lost 2 bases, the J end lost 5 bases, and 10 bases lay between the germline ends. Germline V gene lookup returns CDR1 KGHSH and CDR2 LQKENI. CDR3 coding DNA: TGTGCCAGCTCACCAGGCGCGGAGGATCAGCCCCAGCATTTT. Translated: CASSPGAEDQPQHF.

The V call is TRBV2, the J call TRBJ2-5; TRBD1 agrees at 8 bases. The CDR3 is made up of 16 amino acids. The germline gives CDR1 SNHLY, CDR2 FYNNEI. The ends lost 1 base at V and 4 bases at J; junction bases unmatched: 8. The CDR3 DNA reads as TGTGCCAGCAGTGAAGGTGGACAGGGTGAGGTAGAGACCCAGTACTTC. This encodes CASSEGGQGEVETQYF.

The genes are TRBV7-2 and TRBJ1-5; D is unclear. CDR1 and CDR2 from the germline V gene are SGHTA and FQGNSA. Deletions cut 0 bases from V and 1 base from J, with 19 bases between. CDR3 length: 19 amino acids. The CDR3 here is CASSLAGVPRHPSNQPQHF. In nucleotides, the CDR3 is TGTGCCAGCAGCTTAGCGGGCGTCCCTCGCCACCCGAGCAATCAGCCCCAGCATTTT. Using reference TRBV7-2 and TRBJ1-5 for the parts outside the CDR3, the full variable domain is GAGVSQSPSNKVTEKGKDVELRCDPISGHTALYWYRQSLGQGLEFLIYFQGNSAPDKSGLPSDRFSAERTGGSVSTLTIQRTQQEDSAVYLCASSLAGVPRHPSNQPQHFGDGTRLSIL.

The chain couples TRBV5-8 to TRBJ2-2; a possible D gene is TRBD1 (5 bases). The CDR3 length is 13 residues. V shed 6 bases and J shed 2 bases, with 8 bases lying between them. Per the germline V gene, CDR1 is SGHTS and CDR2 is YDEGEE. The chain's CDR3 is CASTRTNTGELFF. The CDR3, as DNA: TGTGCCAGCACTAGGACAAACACCGGGGAGCTGTTTTTT.

The DNA of the CDR3 is TGTGCCATCAGTACTAGCGGGGGGAACTACAATGAGCAGTTCTTC. This sequence encodes CAISTSGGNYNEQFF. The chain couples TRBV10-3 to TRBJ2-1; 12 bases are a match to TRBD2. Germline CDR1 is ENHRY and CDR2 is SYGVKD. CDR3 length: 15 amino acids. The junction had 2 bases not matched to a gene; V was cut back by 5 bases and J by 3 bases.

The rearrangement uses TRBV18 and TRBJ2-3; 7 bases map to TRBD2. There are 15 residues in the CDR3. The V gene's germline CDR1 is KGHSH and CDR2 LQKENI. After removal of 3 bases from V and 2 bases from J, the junction contained 5 bases not matched to a gene. Here the CDR3 reads CASSPAGLFTDTQYF. The CDR3 bases are TGTGCCAGCTCACCTGCGGGACTATTCACAGATACGCAGTATTTT. Together with reference TRBV18 and TRBJ2-3, the CDR3 gives the full variable domain: NAGVMQNPRHLVRRRGQEARLRCSPMKGHSHVYWYRQLPEEGLKFMVYLQKENIIDESGMPKERFSAEFPKEGPSILRIQQVVRGDSAAYFCASSPAGLFTDTQYFGPGTRLTVL.

The chain recombines TRBV6-1 with TRBJ1-4, with D possibly being TRBD1 (6 bases). This CDR3 has 15 amino acids. Trimming removed 6 bases from V and 10 bases from J, with 21 bases in between. CDR1 and CDR2 (germline): MNHNS, SASEGT. The CDR3 bases are TGTGCCAGCAGGAGGGAGGGGGTCTTGACAGGAAAACTGTTTTTT. It yields the protein CASRREGVLTGKLFF.

The gene calls are TRBV4-2 and TRBJ2-7; 7 bases map to TRBD2. J gave up 4 bases and V 1 base, and 7 bases lay outside the gene matches. The CDR3 runs to 15 residues. Germline CDR1 and CDR2: LGHNA and YNFKEQ. In DNA, the CDR3 is TGTGCCAGCAGCCAAGTCGTGGGAGGGCCTTACGAGCAGTACTTC. Translated: CASSQVVGGPYEQYF.

The chain uses TRBV5-1 and TRBJ2-1; 13 nucleotides line up with TRBD2. This CDR3 has 17 residues. The trim removed 4 bases at V and 6 bases at J, leaving 10 bases unmatched. Germline CDR1 SGHRS, CDR2 YFSETQ. The CDR3 DNA reads TGCGCCAGCAGCATAAGACCGGGACTAGCGGGAAGCAATGAGCAGTTCTTC. As protein: CASSIRPGLAGSNEQFF.

The V gene is TRBV6-1, the J gene TRBJ1-1, with TRBD1 as a possible D gene (6 bases). The germline V gene has CDR1 MNHNS and CDR2 SASEGT. The CDR3 runs to 15 residues. The V end lost 6 bases, the J end lost 1 base, and 15 bases lay between the germline ends. The CDR3 DNA reads as TGTGCCAGCAGATGGACAGCCCTAGGGAACACTGAAGCTTTCTTT. It encodes CASRWTALGNTEAFF.